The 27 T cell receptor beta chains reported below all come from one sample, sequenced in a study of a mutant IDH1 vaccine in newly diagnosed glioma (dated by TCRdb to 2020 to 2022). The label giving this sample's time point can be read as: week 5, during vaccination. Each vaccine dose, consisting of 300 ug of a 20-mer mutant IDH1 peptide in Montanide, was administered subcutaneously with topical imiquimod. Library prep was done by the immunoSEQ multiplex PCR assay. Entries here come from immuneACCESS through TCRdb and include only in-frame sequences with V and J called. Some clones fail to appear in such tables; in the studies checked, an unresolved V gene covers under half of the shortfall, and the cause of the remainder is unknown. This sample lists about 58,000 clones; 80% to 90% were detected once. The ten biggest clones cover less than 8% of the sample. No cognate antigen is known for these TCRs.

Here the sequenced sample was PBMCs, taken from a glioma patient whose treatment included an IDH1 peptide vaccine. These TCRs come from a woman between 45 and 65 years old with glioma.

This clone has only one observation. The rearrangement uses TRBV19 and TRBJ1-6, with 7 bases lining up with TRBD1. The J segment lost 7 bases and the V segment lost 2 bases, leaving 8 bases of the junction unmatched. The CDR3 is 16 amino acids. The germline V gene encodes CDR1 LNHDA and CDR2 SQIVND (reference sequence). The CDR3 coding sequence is TGTGCCAGTAGTATATCGGAGACAGGGTCGAATTCACCCCTCCACTTT. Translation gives CASSISETGSNSPLHF.

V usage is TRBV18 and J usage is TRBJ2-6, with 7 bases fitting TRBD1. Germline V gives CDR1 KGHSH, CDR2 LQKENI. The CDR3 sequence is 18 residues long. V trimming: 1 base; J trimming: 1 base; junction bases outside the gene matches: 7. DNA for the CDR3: TGTGCCAGCTCACCACGCTCAACAGGGGAGTCTGGGGCCAACGTCCTGACTTTC. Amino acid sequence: CASSPRSTGESGANVLTF. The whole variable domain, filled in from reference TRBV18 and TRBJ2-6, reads NAGVMQNPRHLVRRRGQEARLRCSPMKGHSHVYWYRQLPEEGLKFMVYLQKENIIDESGMPKERFSAEFPKEGPSILRIQQVVRGDSAAYFCASSPRSTGESGANVLTFGAGSRLTVL.

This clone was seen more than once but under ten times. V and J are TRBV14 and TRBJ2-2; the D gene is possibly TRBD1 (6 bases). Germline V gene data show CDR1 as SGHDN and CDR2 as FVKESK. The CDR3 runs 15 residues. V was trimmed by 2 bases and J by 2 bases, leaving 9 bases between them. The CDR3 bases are TGTGCCAGCAGCCAAAGGACAGACAACACCGGGGAGCTGTTTTTT. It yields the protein CASSQRTDNTGELFF.

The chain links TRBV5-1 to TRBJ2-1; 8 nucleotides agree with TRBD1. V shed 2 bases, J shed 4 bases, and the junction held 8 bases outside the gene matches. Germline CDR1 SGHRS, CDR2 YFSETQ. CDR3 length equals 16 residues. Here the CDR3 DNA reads TGCGCCAGCAGCTTCCTCGGACAGGGAGAATACAATGAGCAGTTCTTC. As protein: CASSFLGQGEYNEQFF.

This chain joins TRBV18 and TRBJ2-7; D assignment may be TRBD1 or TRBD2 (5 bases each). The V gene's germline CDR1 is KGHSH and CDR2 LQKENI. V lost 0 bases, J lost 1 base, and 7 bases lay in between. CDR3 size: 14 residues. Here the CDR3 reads CASSPPGGSYEQYF. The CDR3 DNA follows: TGTGCCAGCTCACCACCTGGGGGATCCTACGAGCAGTACTTC.

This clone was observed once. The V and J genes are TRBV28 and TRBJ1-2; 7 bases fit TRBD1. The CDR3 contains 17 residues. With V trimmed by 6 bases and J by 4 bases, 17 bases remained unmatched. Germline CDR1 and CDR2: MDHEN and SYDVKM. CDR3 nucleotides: TGTGCCAGCAGCCCTATGACAGGGTCGAGGAAGGTCTATGGCTACACCTTC. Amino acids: CASSPMTGSRKVYGYTF.

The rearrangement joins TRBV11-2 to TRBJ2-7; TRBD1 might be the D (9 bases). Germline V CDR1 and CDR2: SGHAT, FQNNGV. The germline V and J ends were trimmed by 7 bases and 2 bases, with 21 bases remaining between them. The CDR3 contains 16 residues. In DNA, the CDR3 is TGTGCCAGCACCTACGGGGGGGGACAGGGACCCTACGAGCAGTACTTC. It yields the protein CASTYGGGQGPYEQYF.

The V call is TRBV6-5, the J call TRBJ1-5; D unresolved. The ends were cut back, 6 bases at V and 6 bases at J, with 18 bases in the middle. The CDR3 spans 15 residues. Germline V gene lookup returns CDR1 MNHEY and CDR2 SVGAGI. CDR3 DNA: TGTGCCAGCAGCCCGAGGGATCTGGGTGCTCAGCCCCAGCATTTT. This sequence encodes CASSPRDLGAQPQHF.

CDR3 amino acids: CASSPLGLTNTGELFF. The CDR3 nucleotides read TGCGCCAGCAGCCCCCTCGGCCTCACGAACACCGGGGAGCTGTTTTTT. The chain uses TRBV4-1 and TRBJ2-2; D gene ambiguous. Germline V gives CDR1 MGHRA, CDR2 YSYEKL. V was trimmed by 4 bases and J by 0 bases, leaving 12 bases between them. This CDR3 region has 16 residues.

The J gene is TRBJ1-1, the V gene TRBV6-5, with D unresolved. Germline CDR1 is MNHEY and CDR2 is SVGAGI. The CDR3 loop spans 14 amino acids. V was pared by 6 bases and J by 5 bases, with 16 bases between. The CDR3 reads CASSSPVGGTEAFF. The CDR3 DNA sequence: TGTGCCAGCAGCTCTCCAGTGGGTGGGACTGAAGCTTTCTTT.

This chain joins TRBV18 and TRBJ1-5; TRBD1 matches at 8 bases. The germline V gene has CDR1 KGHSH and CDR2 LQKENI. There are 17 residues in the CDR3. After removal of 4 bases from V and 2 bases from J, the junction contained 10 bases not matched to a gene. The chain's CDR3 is CASSLDRGSLGNQPQHF. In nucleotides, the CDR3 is TGTGCCAGCTCACTCGACAGGGGTAGTTTAGGCAATCAGCCCCAGCATTTT. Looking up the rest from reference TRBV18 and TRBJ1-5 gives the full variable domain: NAGVMQNPRHLVRRRGQEARLRCSPMKGHSHVYWYRQLPEEGLKFMVYLQKENIIDESGMPKERFSAEFPKEGPSILRIQQVVRGDSAAYFCASSLDRGSLGNQPQHFGDGTRLSIL.

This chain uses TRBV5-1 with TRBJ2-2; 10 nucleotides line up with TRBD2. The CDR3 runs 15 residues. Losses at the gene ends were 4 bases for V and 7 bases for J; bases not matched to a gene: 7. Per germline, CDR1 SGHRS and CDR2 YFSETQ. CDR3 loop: CASSLLAGTGGELFF. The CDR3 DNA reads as TGCGCCAGCAGCCTACTAGCGGGGACCGGCGGGGAGCTGTTTTTT.

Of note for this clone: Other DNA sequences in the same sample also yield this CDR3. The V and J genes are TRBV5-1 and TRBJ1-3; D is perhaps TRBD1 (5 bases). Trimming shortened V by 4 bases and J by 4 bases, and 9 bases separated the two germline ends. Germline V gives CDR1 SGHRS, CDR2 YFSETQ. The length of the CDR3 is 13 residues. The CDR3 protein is CASSPGSGNTIYF. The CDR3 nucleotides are TGCGCCAGCAGCCCAGGGTCCGGAAACACCATATATTTT. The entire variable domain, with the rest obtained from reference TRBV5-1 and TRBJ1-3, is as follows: KAGVTQTPRYLIKTRGQQVTLSCSPISGHRSVSWYQQTPGQGLQFLFEYFSETQRNKGNFPGRFSGRQFSNSRSEMNVSTLELGDSALYLCASSPGSGNTIYFGEGSWLTVV.

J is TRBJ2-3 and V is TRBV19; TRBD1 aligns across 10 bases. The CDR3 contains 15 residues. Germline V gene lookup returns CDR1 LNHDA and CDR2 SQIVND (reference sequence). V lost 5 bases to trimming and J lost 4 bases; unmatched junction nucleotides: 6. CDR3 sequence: CASSPRDRGSDTQYF. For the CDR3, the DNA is TGTGCCAGTAGTCCCCGGGACAGGGGTTCAGATACGCAGTATTTT.

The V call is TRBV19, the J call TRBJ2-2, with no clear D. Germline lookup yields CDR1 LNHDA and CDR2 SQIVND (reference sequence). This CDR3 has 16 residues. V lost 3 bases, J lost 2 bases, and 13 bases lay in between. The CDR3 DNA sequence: TGTGCCAGTAGTATCATTGCAGGAGAAAACACCGGGGAGCTGTTTTTT. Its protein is CASSIIAGENTGELFF.

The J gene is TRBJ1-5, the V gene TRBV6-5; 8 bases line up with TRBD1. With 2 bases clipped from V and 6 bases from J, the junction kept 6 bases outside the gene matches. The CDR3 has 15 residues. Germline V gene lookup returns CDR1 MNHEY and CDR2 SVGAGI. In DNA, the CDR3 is TGTGCCAGCAGTTACGCGCAGGGGGCCGGTCAGCCCCAGCATTTT. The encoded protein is CASSYAQGAGQPQHF.

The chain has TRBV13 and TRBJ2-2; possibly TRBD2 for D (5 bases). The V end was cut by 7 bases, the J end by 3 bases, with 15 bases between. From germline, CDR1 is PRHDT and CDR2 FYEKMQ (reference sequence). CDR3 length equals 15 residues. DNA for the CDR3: TGTGCCAGCAAGGAGGCCGAAAGGGACACCGGGGAGCTGTTTTTT. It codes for CASKEAERDTGELFF.

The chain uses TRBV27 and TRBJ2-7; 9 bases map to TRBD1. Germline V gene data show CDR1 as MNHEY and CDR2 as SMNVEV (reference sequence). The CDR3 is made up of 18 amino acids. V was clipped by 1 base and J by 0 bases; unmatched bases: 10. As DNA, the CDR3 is TGTGCCAGCAGTTTATTATCCCCTGACAGGGGGACCTCCTACGAGCAGTACTTC. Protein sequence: CASSLLSPDRGTSYEQYF.

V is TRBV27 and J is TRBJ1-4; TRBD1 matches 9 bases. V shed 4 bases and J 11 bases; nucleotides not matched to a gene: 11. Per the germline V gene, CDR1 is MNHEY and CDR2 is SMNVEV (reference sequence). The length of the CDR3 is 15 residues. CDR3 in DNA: TGTGCCAGCAGTTCCACCGGGACAGGGATGAAGAAACTGTTTTTT. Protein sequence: CASSSTGTGMKKLFF.

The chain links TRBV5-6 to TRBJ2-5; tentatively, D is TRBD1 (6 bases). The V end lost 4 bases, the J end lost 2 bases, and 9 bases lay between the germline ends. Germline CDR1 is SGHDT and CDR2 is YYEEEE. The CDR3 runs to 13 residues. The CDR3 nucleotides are TGTGCCAGCAGCCCGGACAGACAAGAGACCCAGTACTTC. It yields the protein CASSPDRQETQYF.

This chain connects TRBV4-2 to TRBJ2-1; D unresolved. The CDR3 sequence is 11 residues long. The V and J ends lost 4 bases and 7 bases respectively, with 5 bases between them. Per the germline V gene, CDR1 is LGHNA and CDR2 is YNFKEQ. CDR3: CASSPQNEQFF. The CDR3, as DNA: TGTGCCAGCAGCCCCCAGAATGAGCAGTTCTTC.

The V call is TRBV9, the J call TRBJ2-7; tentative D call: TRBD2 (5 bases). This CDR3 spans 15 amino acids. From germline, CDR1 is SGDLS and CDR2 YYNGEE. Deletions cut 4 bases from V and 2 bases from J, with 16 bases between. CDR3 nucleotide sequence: TGTGCCAGCAGCCTTGGGATCACTAGTACCTACGAGCAGTACTTC. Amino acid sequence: CASSLGITSTYEQYF.

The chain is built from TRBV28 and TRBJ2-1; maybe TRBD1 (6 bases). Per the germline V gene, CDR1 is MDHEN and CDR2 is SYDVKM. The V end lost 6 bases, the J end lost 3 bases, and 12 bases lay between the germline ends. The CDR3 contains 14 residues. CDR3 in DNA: TGTGCCAGCAGGACAGGTAATTTCTACAATGAGCAGTTCTTC. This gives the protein CASRTGNFYNEQFF.

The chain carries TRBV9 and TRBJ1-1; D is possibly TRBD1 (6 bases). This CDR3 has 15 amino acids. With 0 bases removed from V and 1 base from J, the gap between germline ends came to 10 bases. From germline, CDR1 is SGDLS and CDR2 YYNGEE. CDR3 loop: CASSVGGHRNTEAFF. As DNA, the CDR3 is TGTGCCAGCAGCGTAGGGGGACACCGGAACACTGAAGCTTTCTTT.

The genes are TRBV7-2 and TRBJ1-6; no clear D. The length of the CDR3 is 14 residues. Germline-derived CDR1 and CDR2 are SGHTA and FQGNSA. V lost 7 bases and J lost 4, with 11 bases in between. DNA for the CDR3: TGTGCCAGCAAGAGGCCAGATTATAATTCACCCCTCCACTTT. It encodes CASKRPDYNSPLHF.

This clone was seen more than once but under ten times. This chain's CDR3 is CASSLVYRYTF. The CDR3 DNA reads as TGTGCCAGCAGCTTGGTTTATCGCTACACCTTC. The V and J genes are TRBV5-6 and TRBJ1-2; D gene ambiguous. This CDR3 region has 11 residues. CDR1 SGHDT and CDR2 YYEEEE come from the germline V gene. V gave up 0 bases and J gave up 9 bases, with 6 bases separating them. Full variable domain (outside the CDR3, taken from reference TRBV5-6 and TRBJ1-2): DAGVTQSPTHLIKTRGQQVTLRCSPKSGHDTVSWYQQALGQGPQFIFQYYEEEERQRGNFPDRFSGHQFPNYSSELNVNALLLGDSALYLCASSLVYRYTFGSGTRLTVV.

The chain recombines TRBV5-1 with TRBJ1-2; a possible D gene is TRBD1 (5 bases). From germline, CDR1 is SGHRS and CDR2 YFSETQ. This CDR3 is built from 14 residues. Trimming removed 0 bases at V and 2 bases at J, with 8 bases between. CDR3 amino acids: CASSLERGNYGYTF. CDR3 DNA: TGCGCCAGCAGCTTGGAAAGGGGAAACTATGGCTACACCTTC.